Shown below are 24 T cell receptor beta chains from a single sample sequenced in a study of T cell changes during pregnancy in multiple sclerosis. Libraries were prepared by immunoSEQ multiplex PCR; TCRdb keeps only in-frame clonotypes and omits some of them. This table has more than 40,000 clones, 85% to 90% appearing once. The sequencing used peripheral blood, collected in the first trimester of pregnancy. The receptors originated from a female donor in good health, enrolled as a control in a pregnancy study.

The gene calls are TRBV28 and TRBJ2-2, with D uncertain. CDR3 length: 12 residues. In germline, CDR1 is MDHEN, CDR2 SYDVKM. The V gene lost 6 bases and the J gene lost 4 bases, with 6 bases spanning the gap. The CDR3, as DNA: TGTGCCAGCAGGTCCGGCACCGGGGAGCTGTTTTTT. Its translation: CASRSGTGELFF. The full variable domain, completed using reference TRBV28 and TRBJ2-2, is DVKVTQSSRYLVKRTGEKVFLECVQDMDHENMFWYRQDPGLGLRLIYFSYDVKMKEKGDIPEGYSVSREKKERFSLILESASTNQTSMYLCASRSGTGELFFGEGSRLTVL.

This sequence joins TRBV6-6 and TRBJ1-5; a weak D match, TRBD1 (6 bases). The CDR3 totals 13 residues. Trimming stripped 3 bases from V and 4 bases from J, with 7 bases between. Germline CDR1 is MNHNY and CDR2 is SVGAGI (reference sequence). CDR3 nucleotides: TGTGCCAGCAGTTATGACAGGAATCAGCCCCAGCATTTT. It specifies CASSYDRNQPQHF.

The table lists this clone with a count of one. This CDR3 is CASSLGQQGRNEQFF. DNA of the CDR3: TGCGCCAGCAGCTTGGGCCAACAGGGTCGGAATGAGCAGTTCTTC. The chain joins TRBV5-1 to TRBJ2-1; TRBD1 might be the D (6 bases). CDR3 length: 15 residues. Germline V CDR1 and CDR2: SGHRS, YFSETQ. V lost 0 bases and J lost 7, with 14 bases in between. Full variable domain (remainder filled in from reference TRBV5-1 and TRBJ2-1): KAGVTQTPRYLIKTRGQQVTLSCSPISGHRSVSWYQQTPGQGLQFLFEYFSETQRNKGNFPGRFSGRQFSNSRSEMNVSTLELGDSALYLCASSLGQQGRNEQFFGPGTRLTVL.

CDR3 bases: TGTGCCAGCGACCGGGGTTATACGCAGTATTTT. This translates into CASDRGYTQYF. J is TRBJ2-3 and V is TRBV9; possible D gene TRBD2, 5 bases. This CDR3 is 11 amino acids long. The V gene lost 7 bases and the J gene lost 7 bases, with 10 bases spanning the gap. Germline CDR1 reads SGDLS; CDR2 reads YYNGEE.

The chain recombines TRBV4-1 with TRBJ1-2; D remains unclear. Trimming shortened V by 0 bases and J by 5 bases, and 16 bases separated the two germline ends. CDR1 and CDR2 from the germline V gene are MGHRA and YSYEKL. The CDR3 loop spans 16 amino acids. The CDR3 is CASSQDFPAGRYGYTF. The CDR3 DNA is TGCGCCAGCAGCCAAGATTTCCCCGCGGGCCGTTATGGCTACACCTTC.

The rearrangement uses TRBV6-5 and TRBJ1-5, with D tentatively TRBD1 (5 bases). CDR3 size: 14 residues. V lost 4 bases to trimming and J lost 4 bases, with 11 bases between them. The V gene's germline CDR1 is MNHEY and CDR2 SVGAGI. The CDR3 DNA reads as TGTGCCAGCAGTTCGACAGAGACGAATCAGCCCCAGCATTTT. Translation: CASSSTETNQPQHF.

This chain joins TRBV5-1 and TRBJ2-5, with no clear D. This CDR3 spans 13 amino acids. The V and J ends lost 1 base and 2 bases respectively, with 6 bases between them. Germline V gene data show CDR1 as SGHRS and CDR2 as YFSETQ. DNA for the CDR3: TGCGCCAGCAGCTTGTTTCCACAAGAGACCCAGTACTTC. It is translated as CASSLFPQETQYF.

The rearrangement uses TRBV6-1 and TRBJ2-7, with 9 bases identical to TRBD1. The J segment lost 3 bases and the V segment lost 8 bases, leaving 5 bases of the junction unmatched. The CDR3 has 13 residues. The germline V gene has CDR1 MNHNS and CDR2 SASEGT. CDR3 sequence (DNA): TGTGCCAGCGGTCGGGACAGGGACTACGAGCAGTACTTC. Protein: CASGRDRDYEQYF.

CDR3 residues: CASSRGQAAYNSPLHF. The CDR3 region has the DNA TGTGCCAGCTCACGCGGACAGGCGGCCTATAATTCACCCCTCCACTTT. The rearrangement links TRBV18 to TRBJ1-6, with 7 bases fitting TRBD1. V shed 4 bases and J 2 bases; nucleotides not matched to a gene: 5. CDR1 and CDR2 from the germline V gene are KGHSH and LQKENI. The CDR3 runs 16 residues.

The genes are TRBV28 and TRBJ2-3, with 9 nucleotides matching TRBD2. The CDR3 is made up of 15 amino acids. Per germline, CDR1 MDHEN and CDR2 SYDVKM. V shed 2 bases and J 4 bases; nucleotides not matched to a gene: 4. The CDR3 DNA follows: TGTGCCAGCAGTTTAAGCGGGGGGCGGGCAGATACGCAGTATTTT. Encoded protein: CASSLSGGRADTQYF. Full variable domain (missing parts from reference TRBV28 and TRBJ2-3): DVKVTQSSRYLVKRTGEKVFLECVQDMDHENMFWYRQDPGLGLRLIYFSYDVKMKEKGDIPEGYSVSREKKERFSLILESASTNQTSMYLCASSLSGGRADTQYFGPGTRLTVL.

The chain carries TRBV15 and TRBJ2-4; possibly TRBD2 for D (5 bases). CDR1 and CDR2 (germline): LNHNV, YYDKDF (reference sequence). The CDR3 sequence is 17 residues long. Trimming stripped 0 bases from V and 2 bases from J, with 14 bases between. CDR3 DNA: TGTGCCACCAGCAGAGATATGGGAAGCGGTACCAAAAACATTCAGTACTTC. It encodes CATSRDMGSGTKNIQYF.

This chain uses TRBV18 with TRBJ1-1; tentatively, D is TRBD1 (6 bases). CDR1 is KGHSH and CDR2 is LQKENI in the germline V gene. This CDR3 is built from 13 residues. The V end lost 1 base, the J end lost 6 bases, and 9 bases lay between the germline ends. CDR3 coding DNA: TGTGCCAGCTCACCACGGTCAGGGGCTGAAGCTTTCTTT. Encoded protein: CASSPRSGAEAFF.

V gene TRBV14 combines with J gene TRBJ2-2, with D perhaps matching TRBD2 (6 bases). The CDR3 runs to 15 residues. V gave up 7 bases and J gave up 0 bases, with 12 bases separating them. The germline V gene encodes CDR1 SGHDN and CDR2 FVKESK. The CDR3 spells CASKGLATNTGELFF. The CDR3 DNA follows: TGTGCCAGCAAAGGGCTAGCGACGAACACCGGGGAGCTGTTTTTT.

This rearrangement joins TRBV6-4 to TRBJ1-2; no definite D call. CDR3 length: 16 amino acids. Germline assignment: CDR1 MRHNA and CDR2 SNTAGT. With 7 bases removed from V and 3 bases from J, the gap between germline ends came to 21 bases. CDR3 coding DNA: TGTGCCAGCACGCCAACGGCCGGGATACTAGACTATGGCTACACCTTC. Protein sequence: CASTPTAGILDYGYTF.

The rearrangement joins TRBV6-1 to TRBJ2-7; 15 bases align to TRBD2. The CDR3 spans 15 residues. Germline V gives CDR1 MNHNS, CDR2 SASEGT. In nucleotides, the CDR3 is TGTGCGTTGTCTGGGACTAGCGGGGGGCCCTACGAGCAGTACTTC. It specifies CALSGTSGGPYEQYF.

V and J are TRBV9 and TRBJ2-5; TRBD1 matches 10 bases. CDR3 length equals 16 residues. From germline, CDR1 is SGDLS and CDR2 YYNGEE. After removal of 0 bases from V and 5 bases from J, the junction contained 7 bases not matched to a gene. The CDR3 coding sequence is TGTGCCAGCAGCGTAGCAGCCGGGGACAGGGGTGAGACCCAGTACTTC. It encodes CASSVAAGDRGETQYF. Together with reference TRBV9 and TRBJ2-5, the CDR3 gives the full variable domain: DSGVTQTPKHLITATGQRVTLRCSPRSGDLSVYWYQQSLDQGLQFLIQYYNGEERAKGNILERFSAQQFPDLHSELNLSSLELGDSALYFCASSVAAGDRGETQYFGPGTRLLVL.

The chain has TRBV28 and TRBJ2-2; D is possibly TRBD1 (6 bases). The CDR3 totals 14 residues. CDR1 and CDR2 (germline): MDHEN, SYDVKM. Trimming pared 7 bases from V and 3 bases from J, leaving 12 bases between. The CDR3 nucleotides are TGTGCCAGCAACGAGGGGGTGGACACCGGGGAGCTGTTTTTT. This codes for CASNEGVDTGELFF.

The CDR3 nucleotides read TGCGCCAGCAGCCCAGAACGGGGTTTAATTGGGTACAATGAGCAGTTCTTC. Protein: CASSPERGLIGYNEQFF. The V gene is TRBV5-1, the J gene TRBJ2-1; D possibly corresponds to TRBD2 (5 bases). The CDR3 is 17 amino acids. Germline V gene sequence: CDR1 SGHRS, CDR2 YFSETQ. V lost 4 bases, J lost 4 bases, and 21 bases lay in between. Full variable domain (remainder filled in from reference TRBV5-1 and TRBJ2-1): KAGVTQTPRYLIKTRGQQVTLSCSPISGHRSVSWYQQTPGQGLQFLFEYFSETQRNKGNFPGRFSGRQFSNSRSEMNVSTLELGDSALYLCASSPERGLIGYNEQFFGPGTRLTVL.

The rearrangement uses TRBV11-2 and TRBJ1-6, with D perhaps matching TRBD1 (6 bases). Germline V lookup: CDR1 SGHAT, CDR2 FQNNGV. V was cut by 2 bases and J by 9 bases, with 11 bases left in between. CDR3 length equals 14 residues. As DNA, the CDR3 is TGTGCCAGCAGCTTATCAGGGGTAGCTTCACCCCTCCACTTT. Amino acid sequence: CASSLSGVASPLHF.

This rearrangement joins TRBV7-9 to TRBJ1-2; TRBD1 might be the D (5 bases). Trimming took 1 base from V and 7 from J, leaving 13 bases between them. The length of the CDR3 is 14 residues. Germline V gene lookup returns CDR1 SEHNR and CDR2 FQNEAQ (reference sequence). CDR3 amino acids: CASSLGQSYGGYTF. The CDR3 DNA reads TGTGCCAGCAGCTTAGGACAGAGCTATGGTGGCTACACCTTC.

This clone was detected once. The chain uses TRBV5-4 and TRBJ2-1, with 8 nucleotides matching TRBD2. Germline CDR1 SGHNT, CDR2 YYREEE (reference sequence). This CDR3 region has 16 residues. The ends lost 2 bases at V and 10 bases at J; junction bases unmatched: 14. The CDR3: CASSLRSSGRGSEQFF. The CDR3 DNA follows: TGTGCCAGCAGCTTAAGGTCCAGCGGGAGAGGTTCGGAGCAGTTCTTC.

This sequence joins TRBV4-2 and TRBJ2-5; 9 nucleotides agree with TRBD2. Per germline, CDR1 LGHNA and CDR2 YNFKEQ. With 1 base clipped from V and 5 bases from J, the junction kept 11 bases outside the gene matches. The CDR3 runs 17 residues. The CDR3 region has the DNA TGTGCCAGCAGCCAAGGGGGAAGGCGGGAGGGCGAGGAGACCCAGTACTTC. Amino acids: CASSQGGRREGEETQYF.

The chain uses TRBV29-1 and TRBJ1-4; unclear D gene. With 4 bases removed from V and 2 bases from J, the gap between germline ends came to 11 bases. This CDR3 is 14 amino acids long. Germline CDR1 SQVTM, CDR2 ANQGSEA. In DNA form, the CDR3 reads TGCAGCGTTGGGGGTACGGGGACTAATGAAAAACTGTTTTTT. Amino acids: CSVGGTGTNEKLFF.

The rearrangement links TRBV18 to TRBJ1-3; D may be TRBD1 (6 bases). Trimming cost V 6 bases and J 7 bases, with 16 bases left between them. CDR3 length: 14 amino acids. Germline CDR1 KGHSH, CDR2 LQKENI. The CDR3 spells CASSPLGGANTIYF. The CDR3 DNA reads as TGTGCCAGCTCGCCCCTTGGGGGGGCTAACACCATATATTTT.